Each of the 4 T cell receptor beta chains below was sequenced from the same sample in a study of T cells in localized non-small cell lung cancer (dated by TCRdb to about 2020). Library prep was done by the immunoSEQ multiplex PCR assay. TCRdb mirrors the immuneACCESS table, restricted to in-frame sequences. Some clones are absent from its copies; in checked studies, under half trace to an unresolved V gene, and the reason for the others is unknown. Present in this sample are 130,000 or so clones, 89% of which were seen just once. 1.5% to 2% of the sample is in the top ten clones. The sample in question was peripheral blood, obtained before any cancer treatment. The source is a female donor older than 55 with stage I lung adenocarcinoma.

The chain recombines TRBV7-3 with TRBJ2-3; the D is unclear. The germline V gene has CDR1 SGHTA and CDR2 FQGTGA. Trimming removed 2 bases at V and 6 bases at J, with 9 bases between. The CDR3 runs 13 residues. CDR3 sequence (DNA): TGTGCCAGCAGCTTAGTCCCCAGCGATACGCAGTATTTT. Translation: CASSLVPSDTQYF. Using reference TRBV7-3 and TRBJ2-3 for the parts outside the CDR3, the full variable domain is GAGVSQTPSNKVTEKGKYVELRCDPISGHTALYWYRQSLGQGPEFLIYFQGTGAADDSGLPNDRFFAVRPEGSVSTLKIQRTERGDSAVYLCASSLVPSDTQYFGPGTRLTVL.

The rearrangement uses TRBV7-9 and TRBJ1-5; the D gene is possibly TRBD1 (6 bases). From germline, CDR1 is SEHNR and CDR2 FQNEAQ (reference sequence). V shed 5 bases and J shed 5 bases, with 10 bases lying between them. The CDR3 loop spans 13 amino acids. The chain's CDR3 is CASSQDSDQPQHF. The DNA for the CDR3 is TGTGCCAGCAGCCAGGACAGTGATCAGCCCCAGCATTTT.

V usage is TRBV9 and J usage is TRBJ1-4; weak D call: TRBD1 (5 bases). This CDR3 has 15 residues. CDR1 SGDLS and CDR2 YYNGEE come from the germline V gene. V was trimmed by 4 bases and J by 4 bases, leaving 14 bases between them. The CDR3 nucleotides read TGTGCCAGCAGCCCGTCGACAGCCCGTAATGAAAAACTGTTTTTT. This gives the protein CASSPSTARNEKLFF.

The V and J genes are TRBV27 and TRBJ2-7, with unresolved D. The germline V gene has CDR1 MNHEY and CDR2 SMNVEV (reference sequence). CDR3 size: 11 residues. V was pared by 2 bases and J by 6 bases, with 5 bases between. CDR3 coding DNA: TGTGCCAGCAGTTTAGGCCCCGAGCAGTACTTC. It is translated as CASSLGPEQYF.